The 32 T cell receptor beta chains listed next were all sequenced from one sample in a study of OX40 agonist ivuxolimab in advanced cancers. Receptor libraries were prepared by the immunoSEQ multiplex PCR assay. Imported from immuneACCESS, the table was reduced by TCRdb to in-frame sequences with V and J called. These copies leave out some clones; in studies compared against another copy, an unresolved V gene accounts for under half, and the cause of the remainder is not known. A total of around 34,000 clones appear in this sample, 81% of them only once. Together, the top ten hold around 1.5% of the sample. The sample in question was CD4+ or CD8+ T cells sorted from blood, obtained in a trial of the OX40 agonist ivuxolimab. These receptors were obtained from an adult with an advanced solid tumor such as melanoma, head and neck, liver or kidney cancer.

The rearrangement joins TRBV7-2 to TRBJ2-2; 10 bases line up with TRBD2. The CDR3 length is 16 residues. Germline V CDR1 and CDR2: SGHTA, FQGNSA. J was trimmed by 3 bases and V by 6 bases; bases with no gene match: 7. The CDR3, as DNA: TGTGCCAGCAGGGCCTCTAGCGGGAGTTACACCGGGGAGCTGTTTTTT. Amino acid sequence: CASRASSGSYTGELFF.

The chain combines TRBV6-1 with TRBJ1-5; D is perhaps TRBD1 (6 bases). This CDR3 spans 13 amino acids. The V end was cut by 4 bases, the J end by 3 bases, with 7 bases between. CDR1 is MNHNS and CDR2 is SASEGT in the germline V gene. The CDR3 sequence: CASSGTDNQPQHF. The CDR3 region has the DNA TGTGCCAGCAGTGGGACAGACAATCAGCCCCAGCATTTT.

CDR3 protein: CASSQDHRDYGYTF. The CDR3 DNA is TGTGCCAGCAGCCAAGATCATAGGGACTATGGCTACACCTTC. This chain joins TRBV4-2 and TRBJ1-2; D not certain. Deletions cut 0 bases from V and 3 bases from J, with 8 bases between. Germline V gene lookup returns CDR1 LGHNA and CDR2 YNFKEQ. The CDR3 spans 14 residues.

This sequence joins TRBV7-9 and TRBJ2-7, with TRBD1 as a possible D gene (6 bases). Trimming pared 2 bases from V and 7 bases from J, leaving 12 bases between. The CDR3 sequence is 13 residues long. The germline CDR1 and CDR2 sequences are SEHNR and FQNEAQ (reference sequence). The chain's CDR3 is CASSLTGLREQYF. Written as DNA, the CDR3 is TGTGCCAGCAGCTTAACAGGGTTAAGAGAGCAGTACTTC.

The chain combines TRBV4-3 with TRBJ1-2; no firm D call. The germline V gene has CDR1 LGHNA and CDR2 YSLEER. V lost 3 bases, J lost 7 bases, and 18 bases lay in between. CDR3 size: 15 residues. CDR3 nucleotides: TGCGCCAGCAGCCAGGTTGCCGTGAGAATGGGTGGCTACACCTTC. This sequence encodes CASSQVAVRMGGYTF.

The chain uses TRBV18 and TRBJ1-2, with TRBD1 as a possible D gene (5 bases). This CDR3 has 15 residues. The germline V and J ends were trimmed by 2 bases and 10 bases, with 20 bases remaining between them. CDR1 is KGHSH, CDR2 LQKENI, per germline. CDR3 nucleotides: TGTGCCAGCTCACCAAGGGACGATACGGGTTATATCTACACCTTC. This translates into CASSPRDDTGYIYTF.

The chain joins TRBV7-2 to TRBJ2-3; D is uncertain. Germline-derived CDR1 and CDR2 are SGHTA and FQGNSA. The CDR3 is 14 amino acids. The V gene lost 0 bases and the J gene lost 8 bases, with 12 bases spanning the gap. The CDR3 here is CASSLAQPHSTQYF. For the CDR3, the DNA is TGTGCCAGCAGCTTAGCACAGCCCCACTCTACGCAGTATTTT. Using reference TRBV7-2 and TRBJ2-3 for the parts outside the CDR3, the full variable domain is GAGVSQSPSNKVTEKGKDVELRCDPISGHTALYWYRQSLGQGLEFLIYFQGNSAPDKSGLPSDRFSAERTGGSVSTLTIQRTQQEDSAVYLCASSLAQPHSTQYFGPGTRLTVL.

The chain couples TRBV25-1 to TRBJ2-1; TRBD2 aligns across 9 bases. This CDR3 region has 15 residues. Germline V gene data show CDR1 as MGHDK and CDR2 as SYGVNS. With V trimmed by 5 bases and J by 0 bases, 2 bases remained unmatched. The CDR3 nucleotides read TGTGCCAGCAGTCTTAGCGGGAGCTCCTACAATGAGCAGTTCTTC. Translated: CASSLSGSSYNEQFF.

By its share, this clone is medium-sized. V gene TRBV30 combines with J gene TRBJ1-1; D might be TRBD1 (6 bases). This CDR3 is 17 amino acids long. Trimming pared 0 bases from V and 4 bases from J, leaving 21 bases between. Germline lookup yields CDR1 GTSNPN and CDR2 SVGIG (reference sequence). CDR3 in amino acids: CAWSVGQGRFRGTEAFF. For the CDR3, the DNA is TGTGCCTGGAGTGTAGGGCAGGGGAGGTTTCGGGGCACTGAAGCTTTCTTT.

This clone was picked up a small number of times. The chain couples TRBV5-4 to TRBJ1-6; 8 bases line up with TRBD1. CDR1 and CDR2 from the germline V gene are SGHNT and YYREEE (reference sequence). V shed 0 bases and J 10 bases; nucleotides not matched to a gene: 9. The CDR3 is 16 amino acids. The CDR3 region has the DNA TGTGCCAGCAGCTTGGATCCCGACAGGGGCCAATCACCCCTCCACTTT. It codes for CASSLDPDRGQSPLHF.

This chain joins TRBV5-6 and TRBJ2-4; 7 nucleotides match TRBD2. The germline V gene encodes CDR1 SGHDT and CDR2 YYEEEE. The CDR3 consists of 17 residues. The trim removed 4 bases at V and 9 bases at J, leaving 19 bases unmatched. CDR3 coding DNA: TGTGCCAGCAGCCCCAGAGGCGGGCGCGGGGGAGAAACCATTCAGTACTTC. It codes for CASSPRGGRGGETIQYF.

This chain connects TRBV28 to TRBJ1-1; D is possibly TRBD1 (5 bases). Germline V lookup: CDR1 MDHEN, CDR2 SYDVKM. The CDR3 is 13 residues long. V dropped 8 bases and J dropped 1 base, with 11 bases sitting between them. CDR3 in amino acids: CASGGVGNTEAFF. Here the CDR3 DNA reads TGTGCCAGCGGAGGGGTCGGGAACACTGAAGCTTTCTTT.

The chain has TRBV9 and TRBJ2-5; tentatively, D is TRBD1 (5 bases). V was pared by 3 bases and J by 4 bases, with 13 bases between. The CDR3 spans 14 residues. CDR1 is SGDLS and CDR2 is YYNGEE in the germline V gene. The CDR3 bases are TGTGCCAGCAGCGAGGGGCAGGCCTCAGAGACCCAGTACTTC. Protein product: CASSEGQASETQYF.

The chain uses TRBV6-4 and TRBJ1-2; no definite D call. CDR1 and CDR2 from the germline V gene are MRHNA and SNTAGT. V shed 4 bases and J shed 4 bases, with 13 bases lying between them. There are 14 residues in the CDR3. CDR3 DNA: TGTGCCAGCAGTGGGAACGGAAAGACCTATGGCTACACCTTC. Translation: CASSGNGKTYGYTF.

This clone was seen only a few times. The chain recombines TRBV2 with TRBJ1-1; D is undetermined. CDR3 length: 13 residues. CDR1 is SNHLY and CDR2 is FYNNEI in the germline V gene. The V end lost 8 bases, the J end lost 1 base, and 11 bases lay between the germline ends. The CDR3 sequence: CASSTETNTEAFF. DNA for the CDR3: TGTGCCAGCTCCACAGAAACGAACACTGAAGCTTTCTTT.

This chain uses TRBV18 with TRBJ1-3; D might be TRBD1 (5 bases). The CDR3 is 16 residues long. Trimming stripped 0 bases from V and 3 bases from J, with 12 bases between. CDR1 is KGHSH, CDR2 LQKENI, per germline. CDR3 sequence (DNA): TGTGCCAGCTCACCACCGAACTCTCAGGGTGGAAACACCATATATTTT. The encoded protein is CASSPPNSQGGNTIYF. Based on the CDR3 plus reference TRBV18 and TRBJ1-3, the full variable domain is NAGVMQNPRHLVRRRGQEARLRCSPMKGHSHVYWYRQLPEEGLKFMVYLQKENIIDESGMPKERFSAEFPKEGPSILRIQQVVRGDSAAYFCASSPPNSQGGNTIYFGEGSWLTVV.

This clone was seen just once. The rearrangement links TRBV10-3 to TRBJ2-7; 7 nucleotides match TRBD2. V lost 8 bases and J lost 7; bases outside the gene matches: 5. Germline lookup yields CDR1 ENHRY and CDR2 SYGVKD. The length of the CDR3 is 11 residues. The chain's CDR3 is CAISQAGEQYF. In DNA, the CDR3 is TGTGCCATCTCTCAAGCGGGAGAGCAGTACTTC.

The rearrangement links TRBV5-4 to TRBJ2-7, with TRBD2 matching 8 bases. This CDR3 contains 14 residues. Trimming cost V 2 bases and J 3 bases; bases outside gene matches: 4. CDR1 and CDR2 from the germline V gene are SGHNT and YYREEE (reference sequence). CDR3 sequence (DNA): TGTGCCAGCAGCTTCGCGGGAGGCAACTACGAGCAGTACTTC. Translation: CASSFAGGNYEQYF.

The gene calls are TRBV4-3 and TRBJ2-2; no clear D gene. The CDR3 is 15 residues long. With 0 bases removed from V and 1 base from J, the gap between germline ends came to 6 bases. Looked up from germline, CDR1 is LGHNA and CDR2 is YSLEER. CDR3 protein: CASSQEIQNTGELFF. CDR3 DNA sequence: TGCGCCAGCAGCCAAGAAATTCAGAACACCGGGGAGCTGTTTTTT.

J is TRBJ1-2 and V is TRBV19; TRBD1 might be the D (6 bases). Trimming pared 7 bases from V and 8 bases from J, leaving 17 bases between. CDR3 length: 13 residues. The germline V gene has CDR1 LNHDA and CDR2 SQIVND (reference sequence). CDR3 sequence (DNA): TGTGCCAGTAACCTACAGGGCAGTGTAGGCTACACCTTC. Translation gives CASNLQGSVGYTF.

The chain is built from TRBV28 and TRBJ2-1; D possibly corresponds to TRBD2 (6 bases). V lost 8 bases to trimming and J lost 1 base, with 9 bases between them. The CDR3 contains 13 residues. Germline V gene sequence: CDR1 MDHEN, CDR2 SYDVKM. CDR3 DNA: TGTGCCAGCTTAAGCGGGTCCTACAATGAGCAGTTCTTC. Translation gives CASLSGSYNEQFF.

The chain couples TRBV7-8 to TRBJ1-2; 7 nucleotides agree with TRBD1. Germline CDR1 and CDR2: SGHVS and FQNEAQ. This CDR3 is built from 14 residues. V was clipped by 1 base and J by 5 bases; unmatched bases: 4. CDR3 sequence: CASSLVQGFYGYTF. The DNA of the CDR3 is TGTGCCAGCAGCTTAGTACAGGGGTTTTATGGCTACACCTTC.

The chain joins TRBV11-2 to TRBJ1-2; D is perhaps TRBD1 (5 bases). V was clipped by 4 bases and J by 6 bases, with 15 bases between them. The CDR3 runs 14 residues. Germline V gene sequence: CDR1 SGHAT, CDR2 FQNNGV. CDR3 coding DNA: TGTGCCAGCAGCTCTCATGGGGGAAAGAATGGCTACACCTTC. It encodes CASSSHGGKNGYTF.

Notes on this clone: Within the sample, other DNA sequences also encode this same CDR3. The chain's CDR3 is CASSYSRQGAQVTQYF. DNA for the CDR3: TGTGCCAGCAGTTACTCGAGGCAGGGGGCTCAGGTGACTCAGTACTTC. The chain combines TRBV6-5 with TRBJ2-5; TRBD1 matches at 8 bases. The CDR3 runs 16 residues. Germline CDR1 and CDR2: MNHEY and SVGAGI. Trimming cost V 0 bases and J 11 bases; bases outside gene matches: 14.

This rearrangement joins TRBV7-2 to TRBJ1-2, with 12 positions matching TRBD1. CDR1 is SGHTA and CDR2 is FQGNSA in the germline V gene. The CDR3 runs to 14 residues. J gave up 7 bases and V 5 bases, and 5 bases lay outside the gene matches. The chain's CDR3 is CASSRDRGRGGYTF. CDR3 DNA sequence: TGTGCCAGCAGCCGGGACAGGGGGCGTGGTGGCTACACCTTC.

The chain is built from TRBV10-2 and TRBJ2-3; 9 bases are a match to TRBD2. The CDR3 totals 14 residues. CDR1 and CDR2 (germline): WSHSY, SAAADI. V lost 8 bases to trimming and J lost 8 bases; unmatched junction nucleotides: 11. CDR3 residues: CASVLAGDYGTQYF. In DNA, the CDR3 is TGCGCCAGCGTGTTAGCGGGAGATTACGGTACGCAGTATTTT.

The V and J genes are TRBV7-9 and TRBJ1-5, with 7 bases identical to TRBD1. V was pared by 6 bases and J by 4 bases, with 3 bases of the junction left unmatched. This CDR3 is 13 amino acids long. CDR1 is SEHNR, CDR2 FQNEAQ, per germline (reference sequence). CDR3 residues: CASSAQGNQPQHF. The DNA of the CDR3 is TGTGCCAGCAGTGCACAGGGGAATCAGCCCCAGCATTTT.

The J gene is TRBJ2-1, the V gene TRBV7-2; 7 bases map to TRBD2. J was trimmed by 2 bases and V by 4 bases; bases with no gene match: 2. The CDR3 consists of 14 residues. CDR1 and CDR2 from the germline V gene are SGHTA and FQGNSA. The CDR3 DNA reads as TGTGCCAGCAGCTGGGGACTACCCTACAATGAGCAGTTCTTC. This translates into CASSWGLPYNEQFF.

The rearrangement links TRBV12-5 to TRBJ1-1, with a weak D call TRBD1 (6 bases). The germline CDR1 and CDR2 sequences are LGHNT and FRNRAP. The CDR3 covers 17 residues. Trimming shortened V by 1 base and J by 1 base, and 16 bases separated the two germline ends. CDR3 nucleotides: TGTGCTAGTGGTTTGGGAGATCTGACAGGCTCGAACACTGAAGCTTTCTTT. Its protein product is CASGLGDLTGSNTEAFF.

This chain joins TRBV7-2 and TRBJ1-2; 10 bases line up with TRBD1. V lost 5 bases, J lost 7 bases, and 7 bases stayed unmatched. CDR3 size: 14 residues. CDR1 is SGHTA, CDR2 FQGNSA, per germline. Written as DNA, the CDR3 is TGTGCCAGCAGCCGCCCGGGACAGGGGACTGGCTACACCTTC. This codes for CASSRPGQGTGYTF.

This chain uses TRBV18 with TRBJ1-1, with 7 bases matching TRBD1. Germline CDR1 and CDR2: KGHSH and LQKENI. The V and J ends lost 3 bases and 3 bases, in that order; junction bases with no gene match: 1. This CDR3 has 13 amino acids. In DNA form, the CDR3 reads TGTGCCAGCTCACCCGGGACAGACACTGAAGCTTTCTTT. Translating it yields CASSPGTDTEAFF.

V and J are TRBV28 and TRBJ1-4; no reliable D call. The germline V and J ends were trimmed by 1 base and 0 bases, with 9 bases remaining between them. The CDR3 is 16 amino acids. CDR1 is MDHEN, CDR2 SYDVKM, per germline. Here the CDR3 DNA reads TGTGCCAGCAGTTTATTCCCGGCAGCAACTAATGAAAAACTGTTTTTT. Amino acid sequence: CASSLFPAATNEKLFF.